The rows below give T cell receptor beta chains drawn from one sample of a study of shared clonotypes between healthy human individuals. Sequencing was performed with immunoSEQ multiplex PCR; in TCRdb, only in-frame clones are kept and a portion is missing. This table has about 2 million clones, 85% to 95% appearing once. The source material was naive CD4+ T cells sorted from blood. The receptors derive from a man younger than 35 in good health. Both conserved end residues are part of each CDR3. The order of the fields is J gene, clone size, V gene, D gene, CDR3 protein, CDR3 DNA. D genes are given only for firm matches. The size entry is marked missing in some rows and otherwise reads once, few, many or a size class.

>TRBJ1-2|.|TRBV14|TRBD1
CASSIPGGQGPDGYTF
TGTGCCAGCAGCATACCAGGGGGACAGGGGCCCGATGGCTACACCTTC
>TRBJ2-5|.|TRBV6-5|TRBD1
CASSGSGTGGKTQYF
TGTGCCAGCAGTGGATCCGGGACAGGGGGGAAGACCCAGTACTTC
>TRBJ2-2|once|TRBV5-1|TRBD2
CASTERGNGELFF
TGCGCCAGCACGGAGCGGGGAAACGGGGAGCTGTTTTTT
>TRBJ1-3|.|TRBV27|.
CASSLKAGNTIYF
TGTGCCAGCAGCTTGAAGGCGGGAAACACCATATATTTT
>TRBJ1-6|.|TRBV30|.
CAWTGQGGSPLHF
TGTGCCTGGACCGGGCAGGGAGGTTCACCCCTCCACTTT
>TRBJ2-7|.|TRBV7-2|TRBD2
CASSLTKRDWHEQYF
TGTGCCAGCAGCTTAACTAAGCGGGACTGGCACGAGCAGTACTTC
>TRBJ2-5|.|TRBV4-3|TRBD1
CASSQGQGLETQYF
TGCGCCAGCAGCCAAGGACAGGGGTTAGAGACCCAGTACTTC
>TRBJ2-7|.|TRBV7-2|.
CASSRFDEQYF
TGTGCCAGCAGCCGGTTCGACGAGCAGTACTTC
>TRBJ2-7|.|TRBV4-1|.
CASSPDSWYDYEQYF
TGCGCCAGCAGCCCGGACAGCTGGTATGACTACGAGCAGTACTTC
>TRBJ1-6|.|TRBV30|.
CAFARGDSPLHF
TGTGCCTTTGCCCGTGGGGATTCACCCCTCCACTTT
>TRBJ1-1|.|TRBV6-1|.
CASSANPILNTEAFF
TGTGCCAGCAGTGCCAACCCAATTTTGAACACTGAAGCTTTCTTT
>TRBJ1-1|.|TRBV18|.
CASEGAADTEAFF
TGTGCCAGCGAAGGGGCAGCGGACACTGAAGCTTTCTTT
>TRBJ2-3|.|TRBV5-1|.
CASSFRTDTQYF
TGCGCCAGCAGCTTCCGAACAGATACGCAGTATTTT
>TRBJ2-3|once|TRBV7-9|TRBD1
CASSFNRGGSDTQYF
TGTGCCAGCAGCTTTAACAGGGGTGGCTCAGATACGCAGTATTTT
>TRBJ2-7|.|TRBV10-2|.
CAGGDSTPNEQYF
TGCGCCGGCGGGGACAGCACTCCTAACGAGCAGTACTTC
>TRBJ2-7|.|TRBV5-1|.
CASSLELGSYEQYF
TGCGCCAGCAGCTTGGAACTGGGATCCTACGAGCAGTACTTC
>TRBJ1-6|.|TRBV19|.
CASSSSYNSPLHF
TGTGCCAGTAGTAGCTCCTATAATTCACCCCTCCACTTT
>TRBJ1-2|.|TRBV18|TRBD1
CASSPDPDRGLVSYGYTF
TGTGCCAGCTCACCGGACCCGGACAGGGGGCTTGTTAGCTATGGCTACACCTTC
>TRBJ1-1|.|TRBV30|.
CAWSDGGTEAFF
TGTGCCTGGAGTGACGGGGGCACTGAAGCTTTCTTT
>TRBJ2-7|.|TRBV18|.
CASSPRGLADLSYEQYF
TGTGCCAGCTCACCAAGGGGGCTAGCGGACCTCTCCTACGAGCAGTACTTC
>TRBJ2-2|.|TRBV5-6|TRBD1
CASSPPSWDSHTGELFF
TGTGCCAGCAGCCCTCCGAGCTGGGACAGCCATACCGGGGAGCTGTTTTTT
>TRBJ1-5|.|TRBV7-3|TRBD1
CASSSAGTGEGGQPQHF
TGTGCCAGCAGCTCGGCCGGGACAGGGGAAGGAGGTCAGCCCCAGCATTTT
>TRBJ1-1|.|TRBV28|.
CASSKHHTEAFF
TGTGCCAGCAGTAAACACCACACTGAAGCTTTCTTT